Listed here are 28 T cell receptor beta chains from one sample, sequenced in a study of post-analysis software for immune sequencing data. Study-wide points: Higher frequency in patients than in controls was seen for about five TRBV segments, with TRBV5-6, TRBV5-1 and TRBV20-1 among them.

What these receptors recognize is not known. Unique molecular identifiers were built into the TCR beta cDNA libraries. TCRdb used MiXCR to reprocess the PCR reads, holding one entry per CDR3 protein. The repertoire consists of roughly 700,000 distinct CDR3 sequences, with 25% to 30% occurring once and the leading ten covering 0.5% to 0.6%. What was sequenced was blood. The receptors were gathered from a girl aged 10 to 17 with multiple sclerosis.

There are many counts of this clonotype. The chain is built from TRBV5-1 and TRBJ2-7; D not certain. The CDR3 consists of 14 residues. Trimming cost V 0 bases and J 4 bases, with 11 bases left between them. Germline V gene sequence: CDR1 SGHRS, CDR2 YFSETQ. The CDR3 sequence is CASSLGVSAYEQYF. Here the CDR3 DNA reads TGCGCCAGCAGCTTGGGCGTCTCGGCGTACGAGCAGTACTTC.

The chain couples TRBV6-5 to TRBJ1-1; 9 nucleotides align to TRBD1. After removal of 4 bases from V and 6 bases from J, the junction contained 9 bases not matched to a gene. This CDR3 comprises 15 residues. Germline CDR1 is MNHEY and CDR2 is SVGAGI. The CDR3 DNA follows: TGTGCCAGCAGTTTCCAGACAGGGGGAGTCGCTGAAGCTTTCTTT. It is translated as CASSFQTGGVAEAFF.

This clonotype was detected only a few times. The gene calls are TRBV5-1 and TRBJ1-1; TRBD1 matches at 7 bases. The CDR3 totals 15 residues. CDR1 SGHRS and CDR2 YFSETQ come from the germline V gene. V shed 4 bases and J 1 base; nucleotides not matched to a gene: 7. Written as DNA, the CDR3 is TGCGCCAGCAGCCAACCGGGACAGAGGAACACTGAAGCTTTCTTT. Translated: CASSQPGQRNTEAFF.

The chain employs TRBV20-1 and TRBJ2-1; the match to TRBD2 covers 12 bases. The CDR3 sequence is 15 residues long. Per the germline V gene, CDR1 is DFQATT and CDR2 is SNEGSKA (reference sequence). J was trimmed by 6 bases and V by 6 bases; bases with no gene match: 9. For the CDR3, the DNA is TGCAGTGCATATTCTAGCGGGAGGGTAATCAATGAGCAGTTCTTC. This gives the protein CSAYSSGRVINEQFF.

In its sample, this clonotype was seen a few times. The chain couples TRBV5-1 to TRBJ2-2; unclear D gene. In germline, CDR1 is SGHRS, CDR2 YFSETQ. CDR3 length: 15 residues. The germline V and J ends were trimmed by 4 bases and 2 bases, with 12 bases remaining between them. CDR3 in DNA: TGCGCCAGCAGCCTAATGGACCGAAACACCGGGGAGCTGTTTTTT. It yields the protein CASSLMDRNTGELFF.

This clonotype turned up a few times. V and J are TRBV20-1 and TRBJ1-6, with 10 bases that match TRBD1. CDR1 and CDR2 (germline): DFQATT, SNEGSKA (reference sequence). CDR3 length equals 14 residues. With V trimmed by 3 bases and J by 11 bases, 7 bases remained unmatched. The CDR3 sequence is CSARGDRGRTPLHF. In DNA form, the CDR3 reads TGCAGTGCTAGGGGGGACAGGGGCAGGACACCCCTCCACTTT.

This clonotype was seen more than once but under ten times. The V gene is TRBV6-2 or TRBV6-3, the J gene TRBJ1-2; D gene unclear. With 6 bases removed from V and 8 bases from J, the gap between germline ends came to 13 bases. Germline V gene lookup returns CDR1 MNHEY and CDR2 SVGEGT. This CDR3 contains 12 residues. The CDR3 bases are TGTGCCAGCAGCCCTTCCGCTTTCGGCTACACCTTC. Translation: CASSPSAFGYTF.

On this clonotype: The conserved phenylalanine or tryptophan normally closing the CDR3 is absent here, so this likely arose from a read error. This sequence joins TRBV28 and TRBJ2-3; D possibly corresponds to TRBD2 (5 bases). This CDR3 has 16 residues. Germline CDR1 and CDR2: MDHEN and SYDVKM. V lost 6 bases to trimming and J lost 3 bases, with 19 bases between them. The CDR3, as DNA: TGTGCCAGCAGCCCCGTAGCGATTATAAAGACAGATACGCAGTATGTT. Encoded protein: CASSPVAIIKTDTQYV.

This clonotype has at least ten counts. V gene TRBV10-3 combines with J gene TRBJ2-7; 10 nucleotides align to TRBD1. The CDR3 length is 14 residues. Germline loops: CDR1 ENHRY, CDR2 SYGVKD. The junction had 4 bases not matched to a gene; V was cut back by 4 bases and J by 4 bases. CDR3 residues: CAISAGDRGYEQYF. DNA for the CDR3: TGTGCCATCAGTGCCGGGGACAGGGGATACGAGCAGTACTTC.

This clonotype was seen at least ten times. V usage is TRBV6-5 and J usage is TRBJ2-3, with 12 bases matching TRBD2. Germline V lookup: CDR1 MNHEY, CDR2 SVGAGI. This CDR3 region has 15 residues. J lost 6 bases, V lost 5 bases, and 6 bases had no gene match. The CDR3, as DNA: TGTGCCAGCAGTGACCGGACTAGCGGGACCGATACGCAGTATTTT. This encodes CASSDRTSGTDTQYF.

The chain joins TRBV29-1 to TRBJ2-5; a weak D match, TRBD2 (6 bases). CDR1 is SQVTM and CDR2 is ANQGSEA in the germline V gene. This CDR3 comprises 13 residues. The ends were cut back, 4 bases at V and 2 bases at J, with 11 bases in the middle. The CDR3 bases are TGCAGCGTTGTGGGCGGGGTGCAAGAGACCCAGTACTTC. Its translation is CSVVGGVQETQYF.

This clonotype was observed many times. J is TRBJ2-7 and V is TRBV4-3, with D unclear. Germline values: CDR1 LGHNA, CDR2 YSLEER. The ends were cut back, 0 bases at V and 7 bases at J, with 10 bases in the middle. The CDR3 is 13 amino acids. The CDR3 region is CASSQDPGREQYF. In DNA form, the CDR3 reads TGCGCCAGCAGCCAAGACCCAGGACGTGAGCAGTACTTC.

This chain uses TRBV4-1 with TRBJ1-2; D is uncertain. The V and J ends lost 0 bases and 8 bases respectively, with 16 bases between them. The CDR3 is 15 amino acids. In germline, CDR1 is MGHRA, CDR2 YSYEKL. In DNA, the CDR3 is TGCGCCAGCAGCCAAGATCGCGACTCCCGCTCCGGCTACACCTTC. The encoded protein is CASSQDRDSRSGYTF.

This clonotype was detected a few times. This rearrangement joins TRBV18 to TRBJ1-2; the D gene is possibly TRBD1 (5 bases). The CDR3 has 15 amino acids. CDR1 is KGHSH and CDR2 is LQKENI in the germline V gene. The V end lost 2 bases, the J end lost 0 bases, and 10 bases lay between the germline ends. CDR3: CASSPTGYTNYGYTF. CDR3 in DNA: TGTGCCAGCTCACCAACAGGCTATACTAACTATGGCTACACCTTC.

This chain joins TRBV12-3 or TRBV12-4 and TRBJ2-3, with D hard to call. V lost 7 bases and J 1 base, leaving 12 bases between the germline ends. CDR3 size: 14 residues. CDR3 amino acids: CASTFKTRTDTQYF. The CDR3 region has the DNA TGTGCCAGCACTTTCAAGACCCGCACAGATACGCAGTATTTT.

This clonotype was recorded many times. This chain uses TRBV10-3 with TRBJ2-5; TRBD2 is a possible D gene (5 bases). Germline V gene sequence: CDR1 ENHRY, CDR2 SYGVKD. V was cut by 6 bases and J by 7 bases, with 12 bases left in between. The CDR3 has 12 amino acids. As DNA, the CDR3 is TGTGCCATCAGGACGGAAGAGGGGACCCAGTACTTC. The encoded protein is CAIRTEEGTQYF.

This clonotype was counted a few times. This chain connects TRBV11-2 to TRBJ2-2, with D possibly being TRBD2 (5 bases). This CDR3 comprises 14 residues. Trimming stripped 2 bases from V and 6 bases from J, with 10 bases between. The germline V gene encodes CDR1 SGHAT and CDR2 FQNNGV. The CDR3 spells CASSLSPGAGELFF. CDR3 nucleotides: TGTGCCAGCAGCTTAAGTCCCGGGGCCGGGGAGCTGTTTTTT.

The V call is TRBV2, the J call TRBJ2-1; D is ambiguous. V lost 3 bases, J lost 5 bases, and 14 bases lay in between. The CDR3 is 15 residues long. CDR1 is SNHLY and CDR2 is FYNNEI in the germline V gene. CDR3 protein: CASSEAPDPNNEQFF. The CDR3 nucleotides are TGTGCCAGCAGTGAGGCCCCTGACCCAAACAATGAGCAGTTCTTC.

The chain has TRBV29-1 and TRBJ1-1; D ambiguous. This CDR3 is 13 amino acids long. Per the germline V gene, CDR1 is SQVTM and CDR2 is ANQGSEA. With 2 bases removed from V and 1 base from J, the gap between germline ends came to 8 bases. CDR3 in amino acids: CSVEPATNTEAFF. The CDR3 nucleotides read TGCAGCGTTGAACCGGCCACGAACACTGAAGCTTTCTTT.

DNA for the CDR3: TGTGCCAGCAGTTTGTACGGAGGCTCCTATAATTCACCCCTCCACTTT. Translating it yields CASSLYGGSYNSPLHF. The chain carries TRBV12-3 or TRBV12-4 and TRBJ1-6, with D uncertain. V was trimmed by 3 bases and J by 0 bases, leaving 9 bases between them. CDR3 length: 16 amino acids.

This chain uses TRBV5-6 with TRBJ1-2; D may be TRBD1 (5 bases). The CDR3 runs to 13 residues. Germline loops: CDR1 SGHDT, CDR2 YYEEEE. V lost 1 base to trimming and J lost 7 bases, with 11 bases between them. CDR3: CASSLLRTSGYTF. The CDR3, as DNA: TGTGCCAGCAGCTTGCTCCGGACATCTGGCTACACCTTC.

This clonotype was seen a handful of times. The gene calls are TRBV5-1 and TRBJ1-5; no firm D call. The CDR3 sequence is 13 residues long. Germline lookup yields CDR1 SGHRS and CDR2 YFSETQ. V lost 2 bases and J 1 base, leaving 4 bases between the germline ends. The CDR3 sequence: CASSLQSNQPQHF. The CDR3 nucleotides are TGCGCCAGCAGCTTACAGAGCAATCAGCCCCAGCATTTT. Full variable domain (remainder filled in from reference TRBV5-1 and TRBJ1-5): KAGVTQTPRYLIKTRGQQVTLSCSPISGHRSVSWYQQTPGQGLQFLFEYFSETQRNKGNFPGRFSGRQFSNSRSEMNVSTLELGDSALYLCASSLQSNQPQHFGDGTRLSIL.

V gene TRBV6-2 or TRBV6-3 combines with J gene TRBJ2-7; maybe TRBD2 (6 bases). V was cut by 6 bases and J by 0 bases, with 15 bases left in between. Germline V gene lookup returns CDR1 MNHEY and CDR2 SVGEGT. The CDR3 loop spans 15 amino acids. The CDR3 region is CASRNSGSTSYEQYF. The CDR3 coding sequence is TGTGCCAGCAGAAATAGCGGTTCTACCTCCTACGAGCAGTACTTC.

This clonotype was counted between two and nine times. V usage is TRBV2 and J usage is TRBJ2-5; 13 bases map to TRBD2. With 6 bases clipped from V and 1 base from J, the junction kept 2 bases outside the gene matches. Germline CDR1 is SNHLY and CDR2 is FYNNEI. This CDR3 has 15 amino acids. Written as DNA, the CDR3 is TGTGCCAGCAGGGGACTAGCGGGATTCCAAGAGACCCAGTACTTC. Amino acids: CASRGLAGFQETQYF. The whole variable domain, filled in from reference TRBV2 and TRBJ2-5, reads EPEVTQTPSHQVTQMGQEVILRCVPISNHLYFYWYRQILGQKVEFLVSFYNNEISEKSEIFDDQFSVERPDGSNFTLKIRSTKLEDSAMYFCASRGLAGFQETQYFGPGTRLLVL.

The gene calls are TRBV27 and TRBJ2-1, with TRBD2 matching over 8 bases. Germline CDR1 and CDR2: MNHEY and SMNVEV (reference sequence). The CDR3 contains 15 residues. V trimming: 10 bases; J trimming: 2 bases; junction bases outside the gene matches: 10. The CDR3 DNA reads as TGTGCCAACAGGCCCCGGGGGGGCCCCTACAATGAGCAGTTCTTC. Residues: CANRPRGGPYNEQFF.

The chain recombines TRBV28 with TRBJ2-5, with a tentative D call TRBD1 (6 bases). With 8 bases removed from V and 3 bases from J, the gap between germline ends came to 13 bases. The CDR3 has 13 residues. Per germline, CDR1 MDHEN and CDR2 SYDVKM. The CDR3 bases are TGTGCCAGCCTCCGGGACACTAAAGAGACCCAGTACTTC. Its protein is CASLRDTKETQYF.

This clonotype has only a few counts. The rearrangement uses TRBV6-6 and TRBJ1-6, with D maybe TRBD1 (5 bases). V lost 9 bases and J lost 10, with 16 bases in between. CDR3 length: 13 residues. CDR1 and CDR2 (germline): MNHNY, SVGAGI (reference sequence). The chain's CDR3 is CASSQGVGSPLHF. The CDR3 bases are TGTGCCAGTTCCCAGGGCGTCGGGTCACCCCTCCACTTT.

This clonotype was recorded a few times. V is TRBV7-9 and J is TRBJ2-3; 9 bases agree with TRBD1. The CDR3 is made up of 15 amino acids. Trimming cost V 10 bases and J 2 bases; bases outside gene matches: 10. Germline lookup yields CDR1 SEHNR and CDR2 FQNEAQ (reference sequence). The CDR3 reads CATVHRDRATDTQYF. The CDR3 DNA follows: TGTGCCACCGTACACCGGGACAGGGCCACAGATACGCAGTATTTT. The full variable domain, rest sourced from reference TRBV7-9 and TRBJ2-3, is DTGVSQNPRHKITKRGQNVTFRCDPISEHNRLYWYRQTLGQGPEFLTYFQNEAQLEKSRLLSDRFSAERPKGSFSTLEIQRTEQGDSAMYLCATVHRDRATDTQYFGPGTRLTVL.